The present T cell receptor beta chain was sequenced within a study of T-cell memory formation after mild COVID-19. TCR alpha and TCR beta cDNA libraries with sample barcodes and UMIs came from 5'RACE using constant-segment primers. Each CDR3 protein gets one entry after TCRdb re-called the 5' RACE reads with MiXCR. The repertoire holds 100,000 to 120,000 distinct CDR3 sequences, with around 17% as singletons. Germline CDR1 SGDLS, CDR2 YYNGEE. Between the trimmed V and J ends, which lost 5 bases and 0 bases, there was a span of 11 bases. This CDR3 has 14 residues. Material: PBMCs or a T cell subset sorted from them (not recorded which). V usage is TRBV9 and J usage is TRBJ1-1; D uncertain. This clonotype was obtained from a man between 18 and 29 years old who had mild COVID-19 (a few samples of this study predate the infection). Cell type and time point are not known. The CDR3 here is CASRGIGMNTEAFF. The CDR3 DNA reads as TGTGCCAGCAGGGGTATTGGAATGAACACTGAAGCTTTCTTT. Combining the CDR3 with reference TRBV9 and TRBJ1-1 gives the whole variable domain DSGVTQTPKHLITATGQRVTLRCSPRSGDLSVYWYQQSLDQGLQFLIQYYNGEERAKGNILERFSAQQFPDLHSELNLSSLELGDSALYFCASRGIGMNTEAFFGQGTRLTVV.